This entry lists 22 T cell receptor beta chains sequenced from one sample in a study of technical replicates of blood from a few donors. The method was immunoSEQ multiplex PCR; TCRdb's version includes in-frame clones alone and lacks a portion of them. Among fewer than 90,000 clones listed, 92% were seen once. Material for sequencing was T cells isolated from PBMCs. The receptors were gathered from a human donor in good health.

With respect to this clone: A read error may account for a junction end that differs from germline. The DNA of the CDR3 is TGTGCTAGCAGCCCCGGGACAGGGTTTGAGACCCAGTACTTC. Its translation is CASSPGTGFETQYF. The J gene is TRBJ2-5, the V gene TRBV7-7, with 9 nucleotides matching TRBD1. The CDR3 covers 14 residues. The germline V gene encodes CDR1 SSHAT and CDR2 FNYEAQ (reference sequence).

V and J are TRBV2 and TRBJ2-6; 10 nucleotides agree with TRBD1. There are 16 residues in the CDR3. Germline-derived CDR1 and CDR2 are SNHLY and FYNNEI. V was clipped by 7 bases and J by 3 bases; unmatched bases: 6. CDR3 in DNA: TGTGCCAGCATTAGACAGGGGGCGGGTGGGGCCAACGTCCTGACTTTC. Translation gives CASIRQGAGGANVLTF.

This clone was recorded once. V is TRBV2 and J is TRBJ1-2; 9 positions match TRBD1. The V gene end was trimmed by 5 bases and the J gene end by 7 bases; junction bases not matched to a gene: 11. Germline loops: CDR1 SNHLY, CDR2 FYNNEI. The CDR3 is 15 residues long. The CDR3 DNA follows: TGTGCCAGCAGTCAGCAGGGACAGGGCAAGGTTGGCTACACCTTC. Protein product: CASSQQGQGKVGYTF. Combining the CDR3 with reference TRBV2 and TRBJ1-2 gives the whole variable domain EPEVTQTPSHQVTQMGQEVILRCVPISNHLYFYWYRQILGQKVEFLVSFYNNEISEKSEIFDDQFSVERPDGSNFTLKIRSTKLEDSAMYFCASSQQGQGKVGYTFGSGTRLTVV.

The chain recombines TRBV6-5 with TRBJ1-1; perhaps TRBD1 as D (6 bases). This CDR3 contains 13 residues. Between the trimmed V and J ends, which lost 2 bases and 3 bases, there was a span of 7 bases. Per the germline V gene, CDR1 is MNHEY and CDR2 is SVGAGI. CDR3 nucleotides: TGTGCCAGCAGTTACGAGGGGGACACTGAAGCTTTCTTT. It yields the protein CASSYEGDTEAFF.

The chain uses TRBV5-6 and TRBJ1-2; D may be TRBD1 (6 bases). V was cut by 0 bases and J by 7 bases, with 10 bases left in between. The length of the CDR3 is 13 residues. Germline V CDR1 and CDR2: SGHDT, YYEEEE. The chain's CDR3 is CASSLVGAPGYTF. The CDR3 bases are TGTGCCAGCAGCTTGGTGGGGGCGCCTGGCTACACCTTC.

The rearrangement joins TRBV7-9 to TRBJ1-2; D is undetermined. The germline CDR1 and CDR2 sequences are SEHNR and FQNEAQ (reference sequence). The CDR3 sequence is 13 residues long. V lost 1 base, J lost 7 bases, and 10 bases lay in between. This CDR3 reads CASSLDLMAGYTF. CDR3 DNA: TGTGCCAGCAGCTTAGATCTTATGGCTGGCTACACCTTC.

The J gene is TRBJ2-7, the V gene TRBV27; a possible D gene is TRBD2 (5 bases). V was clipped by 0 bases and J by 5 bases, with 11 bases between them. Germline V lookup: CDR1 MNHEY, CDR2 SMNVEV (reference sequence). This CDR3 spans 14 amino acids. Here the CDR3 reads CASSLSPGSHEQYF. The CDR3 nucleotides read TGTGCCAGCAGTTTATCTCCGGGAAGCCACGAGCAGTACTTC.

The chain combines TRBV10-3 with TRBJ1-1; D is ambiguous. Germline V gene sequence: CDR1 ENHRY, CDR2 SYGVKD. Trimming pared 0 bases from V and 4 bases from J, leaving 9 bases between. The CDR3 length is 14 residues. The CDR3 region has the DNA TGTGCCATCAGTGAGTCAAGAGAGGTCACTGAAGCTTTCTTT. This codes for CAISESREVTEAFF.

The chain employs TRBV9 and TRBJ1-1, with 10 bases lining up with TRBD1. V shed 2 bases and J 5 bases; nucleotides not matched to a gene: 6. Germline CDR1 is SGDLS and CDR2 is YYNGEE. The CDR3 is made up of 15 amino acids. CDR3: CASSVGTGDGTEAFF. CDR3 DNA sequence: TGTGCCAGCAGCGTGGGGACAGGGGATGGGACTGAAGCTTTCTTT.

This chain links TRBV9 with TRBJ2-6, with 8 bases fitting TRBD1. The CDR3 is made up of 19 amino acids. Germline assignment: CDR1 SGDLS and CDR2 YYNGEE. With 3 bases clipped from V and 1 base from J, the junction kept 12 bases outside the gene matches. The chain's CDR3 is CASSGDPGQEISGANVLTF. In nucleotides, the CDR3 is TGTGCCAGCAGCGGAGACCCGGGACAGGAAATATCTGGGGCCAACGTCCTGACTTTC.

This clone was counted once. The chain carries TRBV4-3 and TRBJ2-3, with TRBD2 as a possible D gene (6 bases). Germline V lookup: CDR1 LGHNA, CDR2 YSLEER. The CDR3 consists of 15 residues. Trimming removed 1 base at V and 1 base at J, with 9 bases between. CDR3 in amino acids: CASSQAPSGTDTQYF. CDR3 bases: TGCGCCAGCAGCCAAGCTCCTAGCGGCACAGATACGCAGTATTTT.

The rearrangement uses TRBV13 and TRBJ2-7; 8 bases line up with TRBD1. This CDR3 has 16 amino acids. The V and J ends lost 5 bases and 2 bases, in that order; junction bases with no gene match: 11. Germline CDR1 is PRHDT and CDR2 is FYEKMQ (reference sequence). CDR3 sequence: CASSPPGGSLTYEQYF. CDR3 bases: TGTGCCAGCAGCCCTCCAGGGGGCTCCCTAACCTACGAGCAGTACTTC. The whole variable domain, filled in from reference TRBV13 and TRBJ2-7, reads AAGVIQSPRHLIKEKRETATLKCYPIPRHDTVYWYQQGPGQDPQFLISFYEKMQSDKGSIPDRFSAQQFSDYHSELNMSSLELGDSALYFCASSPPGGSLTYEQYFGPGTRLTVT.

For the CDR3, the DNA is TGTGCCACCAGCAGAGTAGGAGGGGCAGGGGAAGCTTTCTTT. Its protein is CATSRVGGAGEAFF. The chain is built from TRBV15 and TRBJ1-1, with a weak D call TRBD1 (5 bases). CDR3 size: 14 residues. V was shortened by 1 base and J by 8 bases, with 14 bases between the two germline ends. The germline V gene encodes CDR1 LNHNV and CDR2 YYDKDF (reference sequence).

The CDR3 DNA reads TGTGCCAGCAGCAACCGGGACAGGGAGGGTGGCTACACCTTC. Protein product: CASSNRDREGGYTF. This sequence joins TRBV7-2 and TRBJ1-2, with TRBD1 matching over 9 bases. V trimming: 5 bases; J trimming: 7 bases; junction bases outside the gene matches: 8. The germline CDR1 and CDR2 sequences are SGHTA and FQGNSA. There are 14 residues in the CDR3.

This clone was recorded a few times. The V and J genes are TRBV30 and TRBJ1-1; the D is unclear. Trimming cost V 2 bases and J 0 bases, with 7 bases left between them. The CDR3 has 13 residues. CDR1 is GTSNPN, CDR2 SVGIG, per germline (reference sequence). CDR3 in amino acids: CAWSIQLNTEAFF. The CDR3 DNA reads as TGTGCCTGGAGTATACAGCTGAACACTGAAGCTTTCTTT.

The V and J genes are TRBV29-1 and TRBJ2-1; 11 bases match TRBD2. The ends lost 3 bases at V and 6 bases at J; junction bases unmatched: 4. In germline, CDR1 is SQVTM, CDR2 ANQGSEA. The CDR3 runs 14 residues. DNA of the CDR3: TGCAGCGTTGATAGCGGGAGGGGGGCCAATGAGCAGTTCTTC. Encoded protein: CSVDSGRGANEQFF.

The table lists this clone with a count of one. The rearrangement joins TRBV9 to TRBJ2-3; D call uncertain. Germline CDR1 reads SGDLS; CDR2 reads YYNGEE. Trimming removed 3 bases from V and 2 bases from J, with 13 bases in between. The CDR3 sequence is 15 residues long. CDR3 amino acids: CASSASAVTTDTQYF. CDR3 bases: TGTGCCAGCAGCGCCTCGGCGGTTACCACAGATACGCAGTATTTT.

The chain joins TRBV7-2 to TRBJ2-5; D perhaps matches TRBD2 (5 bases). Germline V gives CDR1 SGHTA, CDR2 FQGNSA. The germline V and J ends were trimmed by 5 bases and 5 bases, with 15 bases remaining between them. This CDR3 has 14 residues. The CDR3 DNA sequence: TGTGCCAGCAGCCAAGGACTGTCGAGGGAGACCCAGTACTTC. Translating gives CASSQGLSRETQYF.

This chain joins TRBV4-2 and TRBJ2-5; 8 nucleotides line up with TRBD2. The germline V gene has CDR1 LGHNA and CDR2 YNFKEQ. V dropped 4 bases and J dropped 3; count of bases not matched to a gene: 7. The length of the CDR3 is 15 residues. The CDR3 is CASSRTSLSEETQYF. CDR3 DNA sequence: TGTGCCAGCAGCCGGACTAGCTTATCGGAAGAGACCCAGTACTTC.

CDR3 coding DNA: TGTGCCAGCAGCGGATTCGTAAGCGGGCTGAGCACAGATACGCAGTATTTT. It translates to CASSGFVSGLSTDTQYF. The chain joins TRBV9 to TRBJ2-3; possibly TRBD2 for D (6 bases). V lost 3 bases to trimming and J lost 0 bases, with 17 bases between them. Germline V CDR1 and CDR2: SGDLS, YYNGEE. The CDR3 consists of 17 residues. The whole variable domain, remainder taken from reference TRBV9 and TRBJ2-3, is DSGVTQTPKHLITATGQRVTLRCSPRSGDLSVYWYQQSLDQGLQFLIQYYNGEERAKGNILERFSAQQFPDLHSELNLSSLELGDSALYFCASSGFVSGLSTDTQYFGPGTRLTVL.

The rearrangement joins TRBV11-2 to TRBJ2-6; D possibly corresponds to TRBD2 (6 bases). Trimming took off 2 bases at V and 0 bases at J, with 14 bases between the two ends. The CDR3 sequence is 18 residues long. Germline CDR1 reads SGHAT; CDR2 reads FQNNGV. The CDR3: CASSLWGGKYSGANVLTF. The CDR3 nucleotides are TGTGCCAGCAGCTTATGGGGCGGGAAGTACTCTGGGGCCAACGTCCTGACTTTC.

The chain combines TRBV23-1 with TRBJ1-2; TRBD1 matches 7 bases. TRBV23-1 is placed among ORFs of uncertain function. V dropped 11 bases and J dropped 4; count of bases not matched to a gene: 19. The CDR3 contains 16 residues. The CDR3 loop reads CAHPTGTATSIYGYTF. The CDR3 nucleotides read TGCGCCCATCCCACCGGGACAGCTACTTCCATCTATGGCTACACCTTC.